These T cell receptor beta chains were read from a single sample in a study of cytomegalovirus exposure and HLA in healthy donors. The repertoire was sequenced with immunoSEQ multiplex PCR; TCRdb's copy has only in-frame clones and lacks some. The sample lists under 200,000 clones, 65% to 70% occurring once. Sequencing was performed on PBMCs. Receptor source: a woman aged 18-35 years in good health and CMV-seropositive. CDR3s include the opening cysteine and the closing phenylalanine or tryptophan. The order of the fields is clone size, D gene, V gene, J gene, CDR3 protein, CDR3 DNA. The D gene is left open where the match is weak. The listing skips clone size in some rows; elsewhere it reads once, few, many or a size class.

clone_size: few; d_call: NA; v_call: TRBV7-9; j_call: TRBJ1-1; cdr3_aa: CASSRRENTEAFF; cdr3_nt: TGTGCCAGCAGCCGACGGGAGAACACTGAAGCTTTCTTT
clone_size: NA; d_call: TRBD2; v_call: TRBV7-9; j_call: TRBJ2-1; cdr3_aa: CASSLVSGGYHNEQFF; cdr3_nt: TGTGCCAGCAGCTTAGTCTCGGGAGGGTATCACAATGAGCAGTTCTTC
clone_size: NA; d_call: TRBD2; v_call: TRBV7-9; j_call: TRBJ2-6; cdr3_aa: CARGGQKNSGANVLTF; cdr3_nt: TGTGCCCGGGGGGGGCAGAAAAATTCTGGGGCCAACGTCCTGACTTTC
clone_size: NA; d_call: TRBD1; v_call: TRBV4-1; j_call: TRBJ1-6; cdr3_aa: CASSPNRGLLSLHF; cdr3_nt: TGCGCCAGCAGCCCAAACAGGGGTTTACTATCCCTCCACTTT
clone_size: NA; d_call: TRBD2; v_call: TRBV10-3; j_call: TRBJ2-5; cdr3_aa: CAISVAGTNGRETQYF; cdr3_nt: TGTGCCATCAGTGTAGCCGGGACTAACGGTAGGGAGACCCAGTACTTC
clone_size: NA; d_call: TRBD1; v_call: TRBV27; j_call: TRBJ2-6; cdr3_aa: CASSLSPQGALTGANVLTF; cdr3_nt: TGTGCCAGCAGTTTAAGTCCCCAGGGGGCTTTGACCGGGGCCAACGTCCTGACTTTC
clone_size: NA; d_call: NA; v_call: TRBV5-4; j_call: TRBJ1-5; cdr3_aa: CASSRGWDQPQHF; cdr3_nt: TGTGCCAGCAGCCGGGGGTGGGATCAGCCCCAGCATTTT
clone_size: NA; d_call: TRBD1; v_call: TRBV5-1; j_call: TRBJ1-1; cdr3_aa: CASSLGTGGGTEAFF; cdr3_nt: TGCGCCAGCAGCTTGGGGACAGGGGGAGGAACTGAAGCTTTCTTT
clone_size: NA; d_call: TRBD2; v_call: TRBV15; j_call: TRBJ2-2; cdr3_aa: CATSRGASGGNTRRPGELFF; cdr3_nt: TGTGCCACCAGCAGAGGGGCTAGCGGGGGGAACACGAGGAGGCCCGGGGAGCTGTTTTTT
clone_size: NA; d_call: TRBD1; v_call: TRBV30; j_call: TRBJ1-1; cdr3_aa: CAWSDRDRGVDTEAFF; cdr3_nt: TGTGCCTGGAGTGACCGGGACAGGGGGGTTGACACTGAAGCTTTCTTT
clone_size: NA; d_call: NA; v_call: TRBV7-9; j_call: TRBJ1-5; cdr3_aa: CASSHGNSKGINQPQHF; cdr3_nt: TGTGCCAGCAGTCACGGGAACAGCAAGGGAATCAATCAGCCCCAGCATTTT
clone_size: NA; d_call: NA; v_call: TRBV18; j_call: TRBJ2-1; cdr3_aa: CASSPSQGNEQFF; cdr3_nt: TGTGCCAGCTCACCTTCGCAGGGAAATGAGCAGTTCTTC
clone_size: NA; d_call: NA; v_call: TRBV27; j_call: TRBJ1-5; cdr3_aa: CASSLSSGYQPQHF; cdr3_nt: TGTGCCAGCAGTTTAAGTTCAGGGTATCAGCCCCAGCATTTT
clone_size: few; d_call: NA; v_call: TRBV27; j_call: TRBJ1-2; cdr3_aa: CASSLGSQYGYTF; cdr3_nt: TGTGCCAGCAGTTTGGGCAGCCAATATGGCTACACCTTC
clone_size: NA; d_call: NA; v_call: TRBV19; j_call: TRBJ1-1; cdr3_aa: CASSIGTEAFF; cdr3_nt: TGTGCCAGTAGTATCGGCACTGAAGCTTTCTTT
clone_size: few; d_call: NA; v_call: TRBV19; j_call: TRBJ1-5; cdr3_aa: CASSGFHNQPQHF; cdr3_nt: TGTGCCAGTTCCGGGTTCCACAATCAGCCCCAGCATTTT
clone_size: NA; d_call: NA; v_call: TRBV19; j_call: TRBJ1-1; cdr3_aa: CASSTQRNTEAFF; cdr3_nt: TGTGCCAGTAGTACACAGAGGAACACTGAAGCTTTCTTT
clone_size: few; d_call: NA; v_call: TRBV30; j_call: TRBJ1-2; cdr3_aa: CAWRGAVYGYTF; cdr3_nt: TGTGCCTGGAGGGGAGCGGTCTATGGCTACACCTTC
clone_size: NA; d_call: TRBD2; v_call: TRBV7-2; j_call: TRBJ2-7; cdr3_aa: CASSHRTSGRLGEQYF; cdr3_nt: TGTGCCAGCAGCCACCGGACTAGCGGGAGGTTAGGTGAGCAGTACTTC
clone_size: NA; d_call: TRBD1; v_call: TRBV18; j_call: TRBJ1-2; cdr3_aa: CASSADRAYGYTF; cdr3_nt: TGTGCCAGCTCTGCGGACAGGGCCTATGGCTACACCTTC
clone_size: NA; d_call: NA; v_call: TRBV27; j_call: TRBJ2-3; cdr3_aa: CASSLLAGPSTDTQYF; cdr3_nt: TGTGCCAGCAGTTTATTGGCGGGGCCTAGCACAGATACGCAGTATTTT
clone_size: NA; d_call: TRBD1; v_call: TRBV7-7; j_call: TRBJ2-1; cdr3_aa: CASSPPGQGGIFCSSEQFF; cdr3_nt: TGTGCTAGCAGCCCACCGGGACAGGGGGGGATATTTTGTAGCAGTGAGCAGTTCTTC
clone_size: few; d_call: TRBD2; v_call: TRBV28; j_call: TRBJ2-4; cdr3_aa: CASTSPLLAGVAKNIQYF; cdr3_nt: TGTGCCAGCACCTCCCCCCTACTAGCGGGAGTCGCCAAAAACATTCAGTACTTC
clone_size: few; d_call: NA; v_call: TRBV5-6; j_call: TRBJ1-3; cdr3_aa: CASSFGGLWGNTIYF; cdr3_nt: TGTGCCAGCAGCTTCGGGGGGCTATGGGGAAACACCATATATTTT
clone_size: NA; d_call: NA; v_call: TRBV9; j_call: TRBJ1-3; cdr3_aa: CASSGNPGHRRNTIYF; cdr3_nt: TGTGCCAGCAGCGGCAACCCGGGACACCGACGAAACACCATATATTTT
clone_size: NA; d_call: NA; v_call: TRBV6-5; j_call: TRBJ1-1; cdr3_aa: CASSTGSEAFF; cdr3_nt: TGTGCCAGCAGTACAGGGTCTGAAGCTTTCTTT